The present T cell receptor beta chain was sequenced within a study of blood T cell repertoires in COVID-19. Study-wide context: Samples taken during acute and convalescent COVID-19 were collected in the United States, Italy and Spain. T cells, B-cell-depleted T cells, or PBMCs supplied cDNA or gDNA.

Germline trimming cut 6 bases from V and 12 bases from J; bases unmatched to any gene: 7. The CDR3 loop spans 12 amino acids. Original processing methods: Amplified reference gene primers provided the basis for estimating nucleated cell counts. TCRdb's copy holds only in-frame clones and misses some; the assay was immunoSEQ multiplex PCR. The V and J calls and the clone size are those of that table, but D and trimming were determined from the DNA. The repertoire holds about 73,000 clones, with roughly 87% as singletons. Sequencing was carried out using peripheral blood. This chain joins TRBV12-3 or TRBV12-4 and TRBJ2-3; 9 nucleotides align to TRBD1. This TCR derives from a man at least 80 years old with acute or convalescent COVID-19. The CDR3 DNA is TGTGCCAGCAGCACGGGACAGGGAATACAGTATTTT. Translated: CASSTGQGIQYF.